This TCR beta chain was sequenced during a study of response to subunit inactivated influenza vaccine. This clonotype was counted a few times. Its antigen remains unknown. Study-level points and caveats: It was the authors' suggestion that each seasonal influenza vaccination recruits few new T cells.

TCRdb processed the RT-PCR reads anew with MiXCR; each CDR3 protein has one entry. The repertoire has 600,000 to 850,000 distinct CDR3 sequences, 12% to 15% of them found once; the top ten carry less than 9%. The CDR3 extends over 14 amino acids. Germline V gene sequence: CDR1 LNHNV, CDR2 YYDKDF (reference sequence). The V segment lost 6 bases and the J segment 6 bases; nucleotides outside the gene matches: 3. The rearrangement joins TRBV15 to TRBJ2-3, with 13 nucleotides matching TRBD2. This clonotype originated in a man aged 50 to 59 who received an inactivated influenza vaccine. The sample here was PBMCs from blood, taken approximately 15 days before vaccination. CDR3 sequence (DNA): TGTGCCACCAGTATGACTAGCGGGAGGGATACGCAGTATTTT. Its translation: CATSMTSGRDTQYF.